The entry that follows covers one T cell receptor (beta chain) sequence. Its cognate antigen is unknown. This entry belongs to a study of OX40 agonist ivuxolimab in advanced cancers. On the study more broadly: In this trial design, patients received ivuxolimab intravenously at 0.01 to 10 mg/kg every 2 weeks. Three dose-escalation patients had partial responses: one with hepatocellular carcinoma and two with cutaneous melanoma.

J lost 5 bases, V lost 1 base, and 7 bases had no gene match. The germline V gene has CDR1 SGHAT and CDR2 FQNNGV. The CDR3 extends over 15 amino acids. Only in-frame clones appear in the TCRdb table, and some are missing; sequencing was by immunoSEQ multiplex PCR. The profile shows tens of thousands of clones, about nine tenths of them singletons. Study observations and caveats: Partial responders dosed at 0.1-3.0 mg/kg displayed clonal expansion ranking among the lowest.

Blood sampling took place at baseline, cycle 4 day 1, and cycle 7 day 1. The sequencing here drew on CD4+ or CD8+ T cells sorted from blood, taken in a trial of the OX40 agonist ivuxolimab. The sequence was collected from an adult with an advanced solid tumor such as melanoma, head and neck, liver or kidney cancer. The chain carries TRBV11-2 and TRBJ1-2; 7 bases align to TRBD1. CDR3 sequence: CASSLGAGGKYGYTF. In DNA form, the CDR3 reads TGTGCCAGCAGCTTAGGGGCAGGGGGAAAATATGGCTACACCTTC.